A selection of T cell receptor beta chains follows, all from one sample in a study of vaccination effects on CD4 cells after COVID-19. These TCRs are of unknown antigen specificity. Here immunoSEQ multiplex PCR was the method, and the copy in TCRdb shows in-frame clones only, minus some. The sample lists around 79,000 clones; about 74% were seen once. The source material was CD4+ T cells from PBMCs cultured with HCoV-229E spike peptides, sampled before COVID-19 vaccination. These receptors all stem from a human donor who received a COVID-19 vaccine. Each CDR3 is given with its conserved first and last residue. Each record gives: D gene, J gene, clone size, V gene, CDR3 DNA, CDR3 protein. A D gene is named only where the DNA matches it firmly. The listing skips clone size in some rows; elsewhere it reads once, few, many or a size class.

. TRBJ2-3 once TRBV5-1 TGCGCCAGCAGCTTGGAGGTCAGGGGCACAGATACGCAGTATTTT CASSLEVRGTDTQYF
. TRBJ1-2 . TRBV19 TGTGCCAGTGACGGGGTTAACTATGGCTACACCTTC CASDGVNYGYTF
TRBD1 TRBJ1-2 . TRBV7-2 TGTGCCAGCAGCTTAGAGGGGGGACAGGGTACCTTC CASSLEGGQGTF
TRBD1 TRBJ2-4 . TRBV18 TGTGCCAGCTCATTACAGGGGGCGCAAAACATTCAGTACTTC CASSLQGAQNIQYF
. TRBJ2-2 few TRBV14 TGTGCCAGCAGCCCCCAGAACACCGGGGAGCTGTTTTTT CASSPQNTGELFF
TRBD1 TRBJ2-6 . TRBV29-1 TGCAGCGTATCCTGGTCAGGGGGCGCTGGGGCCAACGTCCTGACTTTC CSVSWSGGAGANVLTF
. TRBJ2-5 . TRBV5-6 TGTGCCAGCAGCTTGGTAGCACGGGGATACGAGACCCAGTACTTC CASSLVARGYETQYF
TRBD1 TRBJ2-1 . TRBV7-3 TGTGCCAGCAGCTTATCCGGGACAGGGGTGGGTCATGAGCAGTTCTTC CASSLSGTGVGHEQFF
TRBD1 TRBJ1-1 . TRBV5-5 TGTGCCAGCAGCTGGGACAGGGAGGGTACTGAAGCTTTCTTT CASSWDREGTEAFF
. TRBJ1-5 . TRBV6-5 TGTGCCAGCAGACCAGACAGCAGCAATCAGCCCCAGCATTTT CASRPDSSNQPQHF
TRBD1 TRBJ1-1 . TRBV4-3 TGCGCCAGCAGCCCGGACAGGGGGAACACTGAAGCTTTCTTT CASSPDRGNTEAFF
TRBD1 TRBJ1-2 . TRBV10-3 TGTGCCATCAAGGCCGGACAGGGGGAGGGATATGGCTACACCTTC CAIKAGQGEGYGYTF
. TRBJ2-3 . TRBV24-1 TGTGCCACCAGTGACGCCCGCCTCACAGATACGCAGTATTTT CATSDARLTDTQYF
. TRBJ1-5 . TRBV21-1 TGTGCCAGCAGCCGTAGACAGGTTGACAATCAGCCCCAGCATTTT CASSRRQVDNQPQHF
. TRBJ1-6 . TRBV3-1/TRBV3-2 TGTGCCAGCAGCCAAGATAACGGAATCAATTCACCCCTCCACTTT CASSQDNGINSPLHF
. TRBJ2-1 few TRBV19 TGTGCCAGTACCCCCTCCATAGCAGGCCACAATGAGCAGTTCTTC CASTPSIAGHNEQFF
TRBD1 TRBJ1-6 few TRBV7-2 TGTGCCAGCAGTCGCCGACCAATGACAGGGGGAGGTTCACCCCTCCACTTT CASSRRPMTGGGSPLHF